The rows below give T cell receptor beta chains drawn from one sample of a study of identifying expanded T cells in peripheral blood. Only in-frame clones appear in the TCRdb table, and some are missing; sequencing was by immunoSEQ multiplex PCR. The data hold 70,000 to 95,000 clones, with about 90% observed a single time. The source material was blood. Source of these receptors: a person aged 18 to 75 in good health. Each CDR3 is given with its conserved first and last residue. The order of the fields is D gene, V gene, J gene, clone size, CDR3 DNA, CDR3 protein. The D gene is left open where the match is weak. Rows give clone size only sometimes, using once, few, many, or a class for an expanded clone.

TRBD1	TRBV5-6	TRBJ1-4	.	TGTGCCAGCAGCTTTGGGGCGGGGACAGGGAAACTGTTTTTT	CASSFGAGTGKLFF
TRBD1	TRBV6-1	TRBJ1-2	.	TGTGCCAGCAGTGAAGGGGTGACAGGGTCAGGCTACACCTTC	CASSEGVTGSGYTF
.	TRBV5-1	TRBJ1-1	.	TGCGCCAGCAGCGAGGACGGGAACACTGAAGCTTTCTTT	CASSEDGNTEAFF
.	TRBV7-2	TRBJ2-1	.	TGTGCCAGCAGCTTAGATGCTAGAGCGAATGAGCAGTTCTTC	CASSLDARANEQFF
TRBD1	TRBV15	TRBJ1-1	.	TGTGCCACCAGCAGAGAGGGGACAGGGTCTGGCGTAGCTTTCTTT	CATSREGTGSGVAFF
.	TRBV6-5	TRBJ2-1	.	TGTGCCAGCAGTTACTCTCTAGCAGACAATGAGCAGTTCTTC	CASSYSLADNEQFF
.	TRBV25-1	TRBJ1-5	.	TGTGCCAGCAGTCACAGCGGACTCCAGCCCCAGCATTTT	CASSHSGLQPQHF
TRBD1	TRBV30	TRBJ2-3	.	TGTGCCTGGAGTGGGGGACAGGGGACTCTGGGCACAGATACGCAGTATTTT	CAWSGGQGTLGTDTQYF
.	TRBV6-1	TRBJ1-5	.	TGTGCCAGCAGGTACCGGAGCAATCAGCCCCAGCATTTT	CASRYRSNQPQHF
TRBD2	TRBV19	TRBJ2-7	.	TGTGCCAGTAAGACTAGCGGGACAACCTACGAGCAGTACTTC	CASKTSGTTYEQYF
.	TRBV5-1	TRBJ2-2	.	TGCGCCAGCAGCTTGTTTACCGGGGAGCTGTTTTTT	CASSLFTGELFF
.	TRBV9	TRBJ1-3	.	TGTGCCAGCAGTGCCGGGGCGGGAAGCTCTGGAAACACCATATATTTT	CASSAGAGSSGNTIYF
.	TRBV30	TRBJ1-1	few	TGTGCCTGGAGTGTAGGTTGGGGGTCGGGGGACACTGAAGCTTTCTTT	CAWSVGWGSGDTEAFF
.	TRBV9	TRBJ2-3	.	TGTGCCAGCAGCCGGGCAGGGAAGGCCACAGATACGCAGTATTTT	CASSRAGKATDTQYF
.	TRBV2	TRBJ1-1	.	TGTGCCAGCAGGGTACAGGGAGGAGGAACTGAAGCTTTCTTT	CASRVQGGGTEAFF
TRBD2	TRBV7-2	TRBJ2-7	.	TGTGCCAGCAGCTTAGCGGGAGGGTTATTCTACGAGCAGTACTTC	CASSLAGGLFYEQYF
.	TRBV7-9	TRBJ2-3	.	TGTGCCAGCAGTCTCCGAACGGATACGCAGTATTTT	CASSLRTDTQYF
.	TRBV7-2	TRBJ2-3	few	TGTGCCAGCAGCTTAGGCCGACTAAGTACGCAGTATTTT	CASSLGRLSTQYF
.	TRBV6-6	TRBJ1-6	.	TGTGCCAGCAGTGGGACGGAAGATTCACCCCTCCACTTT	CASSGTEDSPLHF
TRBD1	TRBV9	TRBJ2-1	.	TGTGCCAGCAGCGGGCGGACAGGGGACCCCTTCTCCTACAATGAGCAGTTCTTC	CASSGRTGDPFSYNEQFF
TRBD2	TRBV4-1	TRBJ2-7	.	TGCGCCAGCAGCCAAGGCTCCGGGGAGGGAGAGCAGTACTTC	CASSQGSGEGEQYF
.	TRBV6-5	TRBJ2-5	.	TGTGCCAGCAGTAGAACTAGAGGGCAAGAGACCCAGTACTTC	CASSRTRGQETQYF
.	TRBV21-1	TRBJ1-5	.	TGTGCCAGCAGCAAAATGGCAGGGGGCAGTTTTAGTTGTCAGCCCCAGCATTTT	CASSKMAGGSFSCQPQHF
TRBD1	TRBV11-2	TRBJ2-7	.	TGTGCCAGCAGCTTCGGGACAGCAGTCTACGAGCAGTACTTC	CASSFGTAVYEQYF
.	TRBV4-3	TRBJ2-6	.	TGCGCCAGCAGCCAAGGGTACAGGGAGGCTGGGGCCAACGTCCTGACTTTC	CASSQGYREAGANVLTF
.	TRBV7-3	TRBJ1-1	.	TGTGCCAGCAGCCCCTCGGGGGCGGGGGACACTGAAGCTTTCTTT	CASSPSGAGDTEAFF
.	TRBV7-3	TRBJ1-2	.	TGTGCCAGCAGCTTAGATGCAGGGAGAGGCTACACCTTC	CASSLDAGRGYTF
TRBD1	TRBV6-1	TRBJ1-5	.	TGTGCCAGCAGAGAACCGGGACAGGGGGTCAATCAGCCCCAGCATTTT	CASREPGQGVNQPQHF
.	TRBV18	TRBJ2-2	.	TGTGCCAGCTCACCATCCCCCGCGGGGGCTACGAACACCGGGGAGCTGTTTTTT	CASSPSPAGATNTGELFF
TRBD2	TRBV11-1	TRBJ2-7	.	TGTGCCAGCAGCTCAACTAGCGGGAGTGCTCCCCGGGACGAGCAGTACTTC	CASSSTSGSAPRDEQYF
TRBD2	TRBV9	TRBJ2-5	.	TGTGCCAGCAGCGTAGGTAGCAGCGGGGGGGAAGAGACCCAGTACTTC	CASSVGSSGGEETQYF
.	TRBV7-6	TRBJ2-2	.	TGTGCCAGCAGCTTAGCTGCCGGGGAGCTGTTTTTT	CASSLAAGELFF
TRBD2	TRBV5-1	TRBJ2-1	.	TGCGCCAGCAGTCCCGGGACTAGCGGGGGTATGGATGAGCAGTTCTTC	CASSPGTSGGMDEQFF
TRBD1	TRBV6-1	TRBJ1-2	.	TGTGCCAGCAGTGAGGCATTGACAGGGGGCTCTTTTTATGGCTACACCTTC	CASSEALTGGSFYGYTF
TRBD1	TRBV5-1	TRBJ2-7	.	TGCGCCAGCAGCCGAGACAGGGGCCCCGAGCAGTACTTC	CASSRDRGPEQYF
.	TRBV29-1	TRBJ1-2	.	TGCAGCGTCGAAGGACTGCCCTATGGCTACACCTTC	CSVEGLPYGYTF
.	TRBV30	TRBJ2-2	.	TGTGCCTGGAGTGCGTACTCGGCCGGGGAGCTGTTTTTT	CAWSAYSAGELFF
.	TRBV5-1	TRBJ2-7	.	TGCGCCAGCAGCTTCGGACGGAACTCCTACGAGCAGTACTTC	CASSFGRNSYEQYF
TRBD1	TRBV5-6	TRBJ1-2	.	TGTGCCAGCACGCCGACCCTAGGGGGCTCCTATGGCTACACCTTC	CASTPTLGGSYGYTF
.	TRBV19	TRBJ2-5	.	TGTGCCAGTAGTATAGCAGAGACCCAGTACTTC	CASSIAETQYF
TRBD1	TRBV6-1	TRBJ1-2	.	TGTGCCAGCAGTGATCAACACTCTTCCGGGACAGGGGGCTACACCTTC	CASSDQHSSGTGGYTF
.	TRBV19	TRBJ2-7	once	TGTGCCAGTACCCGGCCCGAGGTCCCTTACGAGCAGTACTTC	CASTRPEVPYEQYF
TRBD1	TRBV13	TRBJ2-3	.	TGTGCCAGCAGCTTAGTGCCTGAGGGGGCTACCGGGACCACAGATACGCAGTATTTT	CASSLVPEGATGTTDTQYF
.	TRBV25-1	TRBJ1-2	.	TGTGCCAGCAGTGAAGGGTTAGGTGGCTACACCTTC	CASSEGLGGYTF
.	TRBV18	TRBJ1-1	.	TGTGCCAGCTCACCACTTTCCAACACTGAAGCTTTCTTT	CASSPLSNTEAFF
.	TRBV6-1	TRBJ1-1	.	TGTGCCAGCAGAGGGGCTGAAGCTTTCTTT	CASRGAEAFF
TRBD2	TRBV25-1	TRBJ2-5	.	TGTGCCAGCAGTGCCGCGGGAGCGGGAAGGGAGACCCAGTACTTC	CASSAAGAGRETQYF
.	TRBV4-3	TRBJ2-1	once	TGCGCCAGCAGCCTTCGATGGCAGAGTTCCTACAATGAGCAGTTCTTC	CASSLRWQSSYNEQFF
.	TRBV18	TRBJ1-1	.	TGTGCCAGCTCACCTACAATTATAACAGGGAAAGGCACTGAAGCTTTCTTT	CASSPTIITGKGTEAFF
.	TRBV7-9	TRBJ2-1	.	TGTGCCAGCAGCTTAATCTGGAGCTCCTACAATGAGCAGTTCTTC	CASSLIWSSYNEQFF
TRBD2	TRBV27	TRBJ2-1	.	TGTGCCAGCAGGGTAGGGTGGCGGGAGGGGGATGAGCAGTTCTTC	CASRVGWREGDEQFF
TRBD1	TRBV10-1	TRBJ2-2	.	TGCGCCAGCAGGGACCAGGGGGCCGGGGAGCTGTTTTTT	CASRDQGAGELFF
TRBD2	TRBV7-9	TRBJ2-2	once	TGTGCCAGCAGCAATCTTCACAACCAAGCGGGAGGGTACACCGGGGAGCTGTTTTTT	CASSNLHNQAGGYTGELFF
.	TRBV25-1	TRBJ1-1	few	TGTGCCAGCAGTGATCCCCCCCATCAATCTGAAGCTTTCTTT	CASSDPPHQSEAFF
.	TRBV15	TRBJ2-2	.	TGTGCCACCAGCCCTCGCGGTAACACCGGGGAGCTGTTTTTT	CATSPRGNTGELFF